This TCR beta chain was sequenced during a study of blood T cell repertoires in COVID-19. V shed 1 base and J 4 bases; nucleotides not matched to a gene: 21. The CDR3 has 20 amino acids. Germline CDR1 and CDR2: KGHSH and LQKENI. In the original analysis: Reference gene primer amplification gave estimated nucleated cell counts. Sequencing used immunoSEQ multiplex PCR; TCRdb keeps in-frame clones, though not all of them. For V, J and clone size, that table is used; D and trimming come from the DNA. This sample has some 280,000 clones, with just under 85% found just once. This clone appeared a single time.

Sequencing input: peripheral blood. The receptor was isolated from a woman in her fifties or sixties with active or convalescent COVID-19. The chain joins TRBV18 to TRBJ2-7, with 8 bases fitting TRBD2. CDR3 nucleotide sequence: TGTGCCAGCTCACCACTTGCACGAGCGGCGGGAGGAAGGGTTTTGTACGAGCAGTACTTC. This translates into CASSPLARAAGGRVLYEQYF.